The entry below gives a single T cell receptor beta chain sequence along with its context. Antigen: not known. This record comes from a study of early T cells in non-severe SARS-CoV-2 infection. Study-wide findings and caveats: The study's VDJdb matching favored anti-spike CD8 responses and missed private and CD4 specificities.

TCRdb passed the 5' RACE reads through MiXCR, listing each CDR3 protein once. The top ten hold more than 6.5% of the sample, which has about 90,000 distinct CDR3 sequences, around 14% seen once. The sequenced sample was whole blood. The receptor was derived from an adult who was a healthcare worker with PCR-confirmed SARS-CoV-2 infection or an uninfected control (not recorded which).

CDR3 DNA: TGTGCCAGCAGTCTTACAGGGGGCATAAACTATGGCTACACCTTC. Encoded protein: CASSLTGGINYGYTF. V usage is TRBV28 and J usage is TRBJ1-2; TRBD1 matches 9 bases. J gave up 2 bases and V 5 bases, and 6 bases lay outside the gene matches. CDR3 size: 15 residues. In germline, CDR1 is MDHEN, CDR2 SYDVKM.